The next 25 T cell receptor beta chains were all read from a single sample in a study of cytomegalovirus exposure and HLA in healthy donors. Both 60 Vbeta primers and 13 Jbeta primers went into the PCR. The method was immunoSEQ multiplex PCR; TCRdb's version includes in-frame clones alone and lacks a portion of them. This sample yields 98,000 or so clones, of which around three quarters are seen a single time; about 5.4% belongs to the top ten. Source material: PBMCs. The origin of the receptors is a woman between 18 and 30 years old in good health and CMV-seropositive.

The chain couples TRBV14 to TRBJ2-2; TRBD2 matches at 7 bases. Losses at the gene ends were 3 bases for V and 2 bases for J; bases not matched to a gene: 6. This CDR3 has 16 residues. Germline CDR1 reads SGHDN; CDR2 reads FVKESK. The CDR3 DNA is TGTGCCAGCAGCCATAGAGCGGGACTTAACACCGGGGAGCTGTTTTTT. As protein: CASSHRAGLNTGELFF.

The chain uses TRBV2 and TRBJ1-2; a weak D match, TRBD1 (5 bases). V was trimmed by 2 bases and J by 7 bases, leaving 11 bases between them. This CDR3 has 13 residues. CDR1 and CDR2 from the germline V gene are SNHLY and FYNNEI. The CDR3 DNA sequence: TGTGCCAGCAGTGAATGGCAGGGACTTGGCTACACCTTC. The encoded protein is CASSEWQGLGYTF.

The chain joins TRBV7-3 to TRBJ2-3; weak D call: TRBD2 (6 bases). CDR1 and CDR2 from the germline V gene are SGHTA and FQGTGA. CDR3 length: 15 residues. V was shortened by 4 bases and J by 0 bases, with 11 bases between the two germline ends. Here the CDR3 DNA reads TGTGCCAGCAGCTCCGGAGGGTCCAGCACAGATACGCAGTATTTT. Residues: CASSSGGSSTDTQYF. Full variable domain (outside the CDR3, taken from reference TRBV7-3 and TRBJ2-3): GAGVSQTPSNKVTEKGKYVELRCDPISGHTALYWYRQSLGQGPEFLIYFQGTGAADDSGLPNDRFFAVRPEGSVSTLKIQRTERGDSAVYLCASSSGGSSTDTQYFGPGTRLTVL.

The rearrangement links TRBV11-2 to TRBJ2-7; TRBD1 matches 10 bases. The germline V gene has CDR1 SGHAT and CDR2 FQNNGV. V was pared by 3 bases and J by 10 bases, with 0 bases of the junction left unmatched. The CDR3 sequence is 11 residues long. The chain's CDR3 is CASSLTGGQYF. The CDR3 DNA sequence: TGTGCCAGCAGCTTGACAGGGGGCCAGTACTTC.

V gene TRBV9 combines with J gene TRBJ2-3, with D tentatively TRBD2 (6 bases). CDR1 is SGDLS, CDR2 YYNGEE, per germline. The CDR3 spans 16 residues. The V end lost 0 bases, the J end lost 5 bases, and 16 bases lay between the germline ends. The CDR3 region has the DNA TGTGCCAGCAGCGTAGAAATTAGCGGAGGGGTAGATACGCAGTATTTT. Its protein is CASSVEISGGVDTQYF.

The chain couples TRBV6-1 to TRBJ2-1; 10 nucleotides align to TRBD2. Germline V gene data show CDR1 as MNHNS and CDR2 as SASEGT. The CDR3 length is 15 residues. V lost 1 base to trimming and J lost 4 bases; unmatched junction nucleotides: 1. This chain's CDR3 is CASSEVTSGYNEQFF. DNA for the CDR3: TGTGCCAGCAGTGAAGTGACTAGCGGGTACAATGAGCAGTTCTTC.

This chain links TRBV4-1 with TRBJ2-5; D may be TRBD1 (5 bases). Between the trimmed V and J ends, which lost 1 base and 3 bases, there was a span of 21 bases. The CDR3 has 18 amino acids. Germline lookup yields CDR1 MGHRA and CDR2 YSYEKL. The DNA of the CDR3 is TGCGCCAGCAGCCAAGTTCTGGGTAGGACAAGGGATGAAGAGACCCAGTACTTC. It codes for CASSQVLGRTRDEETQYF.

V usage is TRBV2 and J usage is TRBJ1-2; TRBD1 matches at 8 bases. Trimming took 11 bases from V and 7 from J; bases not matched to a gene: 12. This CDR3 has 13 amino acids. Germline V gene sequence: CDR1 SNHLY, CDR2 FYNNEI. For the CDR3, the DNA is TGTGCCTACGGCAGGCAGGGGGCTGGTGGCTACACCTTC. Encoded protein: CAYGRQGAGGYTF.

V usage is TRBV6-1 and J usage is TRBJ2-7; weak D call: TRBD1 (5 bases). Germline V gene sequence: CDR1 MNHNS, CDR2 SASEGT. The CDR3 is 14 amino acids. V was trimmed by 5 bases and J by 0 bases, leaving 11 bases between them. Here the CDR3 DNA reads TGTGCCAGCAGTTCACAAGACAGCTCCTACGAGCAGTACTTC. Amino acids: CASSSQDSSYEQYF.

The chain uses TRBV30 and TRBJ2-1; TRBD1 is a possible D gene (5 bases). The CDR3 covers 13 residues. Looked up from germline, CDR1 is GTSNPN and CDR2 is SVGIG (reference sequence). Trimming pared 4 bases from V and 4 bases from J, leaving 11 bases between. The CDR3 DNA follows: TGTGCCTGGACCGGTCAGGGTTACAATGAGCAGTTCTTC. Residues: CAWTGQGYNEQFF.

The CDR3 coding sequence is TGTGCCAGCAGTTTGTTCGCGGGAGTTGGCGAGCAGTACTTC. Protein sequence: CASSLFAGVGEQYF. The chain combines TRBV28 with TRBJ2-7; 7 positions match TRBD2. The germline V gene has CDR1 MDHEN and CDR2 SYDVKM. This CDR3 is 14 amino acids long. After removal of 3 bases from V and 6 bases from J, the junction contained 8 bases not matched to a gene.

CDR3 in DNA: TGTGCCAGCAGCTTGACCCCGGGGGATATGGGGTACACCTTC. This gives the protein CASSLTPGDMGYTF. The chain employs TRBV5-6 and TRBJ1-2; a possible D gene is TRBD1 (5 bases). The germline CDR1 and CDR2 sequences are SGHDT and YYEEEE. With 1 base removed from V and 11 bases from J, the gap between germline ends came to 18 bases. The CDR3 consists of 14 residues.

The V call is TRBV30, the J call TRBJ2-1, with D possibly being TRBD1 (6 bases). This CDR3 is built from 13 residues. Germline loops: CDR1 GTSNPN, CDR2 SVGIG (reference sequence). Trimming removed 4 bases at V and 4 bases at J, with 11 bases between. This chain's CDR3 is CAWTGEKYNEQFF. CDR3 nucleotides: TGTGCCTGGACAGGGGAGAAGTACAATGAGCAGTTCTTC.

The genes are TRBV6-6 and TRBJ2-5, with a weak D call TRBD2 (5 bases). The V and J ends lost 4 bases and 5 bases respectively, with 8 bases between them. The V gene's germline CDR1 is MNHNY and CDR2 SVGAGI (reference sequence). CDR3 length: 12 amino acids. CDR3 in amino acids: CASSFRGETQYF. The CDR3 coding sequence is TGTGCCAGCAGTTTCCGCGGGGAGACCCAGTACTTC.

This chain links TRBV13 with TRBJ2-7, with TRBD2 matching over 12 bases. Trimming removed 5 bases from V and 5 bases from J; junction bases left unmatched: 10. Germline values: CDR1 PRHDT, CDR2 FYEKMQ (reference sequence). The CDR3 contains 16 residues. This CDR3 reads CASSLTLAGGRDEQYF. CDR3 coding DNA: TGTGCCAGCAGCCTCACGCTAGCGGGAGGGCGGGACGAGCAGTACTTC.

This chain links TRBV6-5 with TRBJ2-7; D is possibly TRBD2 (5 bases). Germline loops: CDR1 MNHEY, CDR2 SVGAGI. This CDR3 spans 15 amino acids. Trimming took 4 bases from V and 6 from J, leaving 19 bases between them. The CDR3 region has the DNA TGTGCCAGCAGTTCGCTTAAGTTGGGGAGCGTCGAGCAGTACTTC. Translating gives CASSSLKLGSVEQYF.

The V call is TRBV29-1, the J call TRBJ1-2, with 8 bases fitting TRBD1. The CDR3 length is 12 residues. Germline-derived CDR1 and CDR2 are SQVTM and ANQGSEA. V was clipped by 8 bases and J by 3 bases; unmatched bases: 5. The CDR3 DNA reads TGCAGCTCCCTGGACAGGGACTATGGCTACACCTTC. It codes for CSSLDRDYGYTF.

This chain uses TRBV28 with TRBJ2-5; 7 bases match TRBD1. Losses at the gene ends were 7 bases for V and 4 bases for J; bases not matched to a gene: 12. The CDR3 totals 15 residues. Germline V lookup: CDR1 MDHEN, CDR2 SYDVKM. CDR3 nucleotide sequence: TGTGCCAGCACCCCGACCTTGACAGGGCCAGAGACCCAGTACTTC. Its translation is CASTPTLTGPETQYF.

The chain employs TRBV7-3 and TRBJ2-2; 8 bases fit TRBD1. Looked up from germline, CDR1 is SGHTA and CDR2 is FQGTGA. The ends lost 5 bases at V and 5 bases at J; junction bases unmatched: 7. The CDR3 loop spans 15 amino acids. In nucleotides, the CDR3 is TGTGCCAGCAGCCGAGGGACAGGCGCGACCGGGGAGCTGTTTTTT. Protein product: CASSRGTGATGELFF.

This clone was recorded a few times. CDR3 bases: TGTGCCAGCAGTCCCCCAGGGCACGCGGCCCACGAGCAGTACTTC. Its protein product is CASSPPGHAAHEQYF. The chain combines TRBV28 with TRBJ2-7; possibly TRBD1 for D (5 bases). The V end lost 5 bases, the J end lost 5 bases, and 19 bases lay between the germline ends. The CDR3 runs 15 residues. The germline V gene has CDR1 MDHEN and CDR2 SYDVKM.

V usage is TRBV29-1 and J usage is TRBJ2-7; TRBD1 is a possible D gene (6 bases). The CDR3 is 12 amino acids. Trimming pared 0 bases from V and 5 bases from J, leaving 8 bases between. Germline values: CDR1 SQVTM, CDR2 ANQGSEA. CDR3: CSVEDYRDEQYF. In nucleotides, the CDR3 is TGCAGCGTTGAAGACTACAGGGACGAGCAGTACTTC.

The gene calls are TRBV15 and TRBJ1-1; a weak D match, TRBD1 (6 bases). The CDR3 is 14 residues long. V dropped 0 bases and J dropped 12 bases, with 17 bases sitting between them. Germline V gene lookup returns CDR1 LNHNV and CDR2 YYDKDF (reference sequence). The CDR3 sequence: CATSRDRGTKGTFF. The CDR3 nucleotides read TGTGCCACCAGCAGAGATCGAGGGACAAAAGGAACTTTCTTT.

The genes are TRBV28 and TRBJ1-1, with TRBD1 identical over 7 bases. The CDR3 is made up of 14 amino acids. The germline V gene encodes CDR1 MDHEN and CDR2 SYDVKM. J lost 7 bases, V lost 5 bases, and 10 bases had no gene match. The CDR3 loop is CASSTMTGTGEAFF. The CDR3 nucleotides read TGTGCCAGCAGTACCATGACAGGGACGGGTGAAGCTTTCTTT.

With regard to this clone: Other nucleotide sequences from this sample produce the same CDR3. V gene TRBV6-5 combines with J gene TRBJ1-3, with D hard to call. The germline CDR1 and CDR2 sequences are MNHEY and SVGAGI. This CDR3 spans 15 amino acids. V was clipped by 0 bases and J by 0 bases, with 6 bases between them. Here the CDR3 DNA reads TGTGCCAGCAGTTACTCGGGGAGCTCTGGAAACACCATATATTTT. Translation: CASSYSGSSGNTIYF.

This clone occurred a few times. The rearrangement joins TRBV9 to TRBJ2-7, with TRBD2 matching 9 bases. CDR1 is SGDLS, CDR2 YYNGEE, per germline. Trimming took 2 bases from V and 4 from J; bases not matched to a gene: 4. The CDR3 length is 14 residues. Written as DNA, the CDR3 is TGTGCCAGCAGCGTGGGGACTAGCAGATACGAGCAGTACTTC. This encodes CASSVGTSRYEQYF.